A single sample is the source of the 27 T cell receptor beta chains below, sequenced in a study of blood T cell repertoires in COVID-19. TCRdb's table, derived via immunoSEQ multiplex PCR, lists solely in-frame clones and lacks some. The data show more than 85,000 clones, about 84% seen once. Sequenced: peripheral blood. The receptors stem from a man older than 75 with active or convalescent COVID-19.

The chain has TRBV10-2 and TRBJ2-2; 9 bases match TRBD1. The CDR3 consists of 14 residues. Germline loops: CDR1 WSHSY, CDR2 SAAADI. The ends lost 8 bases at V and 6 bases at J; junction bases unmatched: 7. The CDR3 loop is CASGQGSIPGELFF. CDR3 coding DNA: TGCGCCAGCGGACAGGGGTCCATCCCCGGGGAGCTGTTTTTT.

This clone was observed a few times. This chain joins TRBV30 and TRBJ2-6; TRBD1 matches 8 bases. After removal of 7 bases from V and 1 base from J, the junction contained 3 bases not matched to a gene. The CDR3 sequence is 14 residues long. CDR1 is GTSNPN, CDR2 SVGIG, per germline (reference sequence). The CDR3 loop reads CALDRESGANVLTF. CDR3 coding DNA: TGTGCCTTGGACAGGGAGTCTGGGGCCAACGTCCTGACTTTC. The full variable domain, completed using reference TRBV30 and TRBJ2-6, is SQTIHQWPATLVQPVGSPLSLECTVEGTSNPNLYWYRQAAGRGLQLLFYSVGIGQISSEVPQNLSASRPQDRQFILSSKKLLLSDSGFYLCALDRESGANVLTFGAGSRLTVL.

This clone was found a few times. The chain couples TRBV4-1 to TRBJ2-5; 9 bases are a match to TRBD2. V trimming: 1 base; J trimming: 2 bases; junction bases outside the gene matches: 5. This CDR3 comprises 16 residues. Germline V gives CDR1 MGHRA, CDR2 YSYEKL. In DNA, the CDR3 is TGCGCCAGCAGCCAAGGAGCGGGGGGTTGGCAAGAGACCCAGTACTTC. Amino acids: CASSQGAGGWQETQYF.

This sequence joins TRBV18 and TRBJ1-2; D might be TRBD1 (6 bases). The V and J ends lost 1 base and 2 bases respectively, with 11 bases between them. The CDR3 loop spans 15 amino acids. In germline, CDR1 is KGHSH, CDR2 LQKENI. As DNA, the CDR3 is TGTGCCAGCTCACCACGGGGGGGCACAAACTATGGCTACACCTTC. Amino acids: CASSPRGGTNYGYTF.

This chain uses TRBV5-4 with TRBJ2-7; TRBD2 agrees at 10 bases. J gave up 3 bases and V 4 bases, and 10 bases lay outside the gene matches. The germline CDR1 and CDR2 sequences are SGHNT and YYREEE (reference sequence). The CDR3 has 16 residues. The CDR3 coding sequence is TGTGCCAGCAGCCACCGTCTAGCGGGGGCTCTCTACGAGCAGTACTTC. This codes for CASSHRLAGALYEQYF.

The genes are TRBV2 and TRBJ1-2; a weak D match, TRBD1 (5 bases). This CDR3 contains 14 residues. Per the germline V gene, CDR1 is SNHLY and CDR2 is FYNNEI. V dropped 8 bases and J dropped 6 bases, with 19 bases sitting between them. The CDR3 protein is CASRRDQGVDGYTF. The CDR3 DNA reads TGTGCCAGCCGTAGAGATCAAGGGGTGGATGGCTACACCTTC. The complete variable domain, with remaining parts taken from reference TRBV2 and TRBJ1-2, reads EPEVTQTPSHQVTQMGQEVILRCVPISNHLYFYWYRQILGQKVEFLVSFYNNEISEKSEIFDDQFSVERPDGSNFTLKIRSTKLEDSAMYFCASRRDQGVDGYTFGSGTRLTVV.

This clone came up once. The chain employs TRBV29-1 and TRBJ1-5; TRBD1 matches at 10 bases. The V and J ends lost 5 bases and 8 bases, in that order; junction bases with no gene match: 3. There are 12 residues in the CDR3. CDR1 is SQVTM, CDR2 ANQGSEA, per germline. CDR3 sequence reads: CSVQDRGEPQHF. The CDR3 DNA sequence: TGCAGCGTTCAGGACAGGGGGGAGCCCCAGCATTTT.

V is TRBV5-8 and J is TRBJ1-3; D perhaps matches TRBD1 (6 bases). This CDR3 comprises 15 residues. With 0 bases removed from V and 4 bases from J, the gap between germline ends came to 11 bases. Germline V gene data show CDR1 as SGHTS and CDR2 as YDEGEE. The CDR3 DNA reads TGTGCCAGCAGCTTGGACTGGGGGCAGGGAAACACCATATATTTT. This gives the protein CASSLDWGQGNTIYF.

The gene calls are TRBV10-2 and TRBJ2-3, with 13 positions matching TRBD2. The CDR3 consists of 16 residues. CDR1 and CDR2 from the germline V gene are WSHSY and SAAADI. Losses at the gene ends were 6 bases for V and 0 bases for J; bases not matched to a gene: 3. The CDR3 loop is CASRTSGGLSTDTQYF. The CDR3 DNA reads as TGCGCCAGCAGGACTAGCGGGGGGCTTAGCACAGATACGCAGTATTTT.

V gene TRBV19 combines with J gene TRBJ1-5; D may be TRBD1 (6 bases). Germline CDR1 LNHDA, CDR2 SQIVND (reference sequence). The length of the CDR3 is 13 residues. Trimming stripped 7 bases from V and 11 bases from J, with 18 bases between. The CDR3 is CASMGGGQMAQHF. CDR3 sequence (DNA): TGTGCCAGTATGGGCGGGGGGCAAATGGCCCAGCATTTT.

The gene calls are TRBV5-1 and TRBJ2-5; 8 bases map to TRBD1. V shed 3 bases and J 5 bases; nucleotides not matched to a gene: 6. Germline CDR1 SGHRS, CDR2 YFSETQ. The CDR3 loop spans 14 amino acids. The CDR3 DNA sequence: TGCGCCAGCAGCTCCGGACAGGGCGGGGAGACCCAGTACTTC. Translating it yields CASSSGQGGETQYF.

The V call is TRBV19, the J call TRBJ1-4, with D possibly matching TRBD1 (5 bases). Trimming removed 5 bases at V and 2 bases at J, with 12 bases between. Germline CDR1 and CDR2: LNHDA and SQIVND (reference sequence). The CDR3 consists of 15 residues. The CDR3 loop reads CASSSRGGTNEKLFF. The CDR3 bases are TGTGCCAGTAGTTCTCGGGGGGGGACTAATGAAAAACTGTTTTTT.

The chain links TRBV5-1 to TRBJ1-5; no reliable D call. Germline V gene sequence: CDR1 SGHRS, CDR2 YFSETQ. The CDR3 is 15 residues long. V was clipped by 0 bases and J by 6 bases, with 13 bases between them. The CDR3 DNA reads TGCGCCAGCAGCTTGGCTGGGGAGGCGGGTCAGCCCCAGCATTTT. Translating it yields CASSLAGEAGQPQHF.

The chain carries TRBV5-5 and TRBJ1-1; 8 bases align to TRBD1. Germline CDR1 is SGHKS and CDR2 is YYEKEE (reference sequence). V gave up 5 bases and J gave up 3 bases; unmatched junction bases: 6. This CDR3 comprises 14 residues. Here the CDR3 DNA reads TGTGCCAGCAGGCGGACAGGGAGGGACACTGAAGCTTTCTTT. Translating gives CASRRTGRDTEAFF. Variable domain in full (rest from reference TRBV5-5 and TRBJ1-1): DAGVTQSPTHLIKTRGQQVTLRCSPISGHKSVSWYQQVLGQGPQFIFQYYEKEERGRGNFPDRFSARQFPNYSSELNVNALLLGDSALYLCASRRTGRDTEAFFGQGTRLTVV.

The chain carries TRBV6-1 and TRBJ2-7; the D gene is possibly TRBD1 (6 bases). The CDR3 runs 16 residues. Trimming shortened V by 1 base and J by 2 bases, and 15 bases separated the two germline ends. The germline V gene has CDR1 MNHNS and CDR2 SASEGT. CDR3 loop: CASSEDWGRRTYEQYF. The CDR3 bases are TGTGCCAGCAGTGAAGATTGGGGGCGGAGGACCTACGAGCAGTACTTC.

This clone occurred once. This chain joins TRBV7-3 and TRBJ2-3, with D maybe TRBD2 (6 bases). The CDR3 contains 17 residues. V lost 5 bases and J 6 bases, leaving 24 bases between the germline ends. CDR1 SGHTA and CDR2 FQGTGA come from the germline V gene. The CDR3 loop reads CASSPYWRVRKKDTQYF. CDR3 bases: TGTGCCAGCAGCCCTTATTGGAGGGTCCGGAAAAAGGATACGCAGTATTTT.

V and J are TRBV3-1 (or the pseudogene TRBV3-2) and TRBJ2-6; the D is unclear. V was pared by 1 base and J by 11 bases, with 9 bases between. Germline CDR1 is LGHDT and CDR2 is YNNKEL (reference sequence). This CDR3 contains 13 residues. In nucleotides, the CDR3 is TGTGCCAGCAGCCAAGGCAGGAATTACGTCCTGACTTTC. Protein product: CASSQGRNYVLTF.

The J gene is TRBJ2-1, the V gene TRBV7-3; D is perhaps TRBD1 (5 bases). The germline CDR1 and CDR2 sequences are SGHTA and FQGTGA. This CDR3 is 16 amino acids long. V was cut by 3 bases and J by 3 bases, with 15 bases left in between. CDR3 in amino acids: CASSLGPGINYNEQFF. The DNA for the CDR3 is TGTGCCAGCAGCTTGGGCCCAGGGATTAACTACAATGAGCAGTTCTTC.

A single count supports this clone. The rearrangement joins TRBV3-1 (or the pseudogene TRBV3-2) to TRBJ1-2; TRBD1 matches at 7 bases. Germline lookup yields CDR1 LGHDT and CDR2 YNNKEL (reference sequence). The CDR3 spans 14 residues. J lost 4 bases, V lost 4 bases, and 6 bases had no gene match. CDR3 sequence reads: CASSPRQGPYGYTF. The CDR3, as DNA: TGTGCCAGCAGCCCGCGACAGGGCCCCTATGGCTACACCTTC.

The J gene is TRBJ2-5, the V gene TRBV4-1; D uncertain. The germline gives CDR1 MGHRA, CDR2 YSYEKL. The CDR3 is 14 amino acids. V dropped 2 bases and J dropped 4 bases, with 11 bases sitting between them. This CDR3 is CASSQSLGRETQYF. The CDR3 nucleotides read TGCGCCAGCAGCCAAAGCCTCGGTCGAGAGACCCAGTACTTC.

CDR3 sequence: CASRGAAGGYGYTF. CDR3 in DNA: TGTGCCAGCAGGGGAGCCGCGGGGGGCTATGGCTACACCTTC. The chain combines TRBV2 with TRBJ1-2; D is possibly TRBD1 (5 bases). CDR3 length equals 14 residues. Trimming pared 6 bases from V and 4 bases from J, leaving 15 bases between. Germline CDR1 is SNHLY and CDR2 is FYNNEI.

This clone has a handful of counts. V is TRBV12-5 and J is TRBJ1-2; weak D call: TRBD1 (5 bases). Germline V CDR1 and CDR2: LGHNT, FRNRAP. The CDR3 contains 15 residues. V was pared by 1 base and J by 7 bases, with 16 bases between. The CDR3 protein is CASGLAFEGRGGYTF. For the CDR3, the DNA is TGTGCTAGTGGTTTGGCATTCGAAGGGAGGGGTGGCTACACCTTC. Filled out from reference TRBV12-5 and TRBJ1-2, the complete variable domain reads DARVTQTPRHKVTEMGQEVTMRCQPILGHNTVFWYRQTMMQGLELLAYFRNRAPLDDSGMPKDRFSAEMPDATLATLKIQPSEPRDSAVYFCASGLAFEGRGGYTFGSGTRLTVV.

This rearrangement joins TRBV19 to TRBJ2-2; weak D call: TRBD1 (5 bases). CDR1 is LNHDA and CDR2 is SQIVND in the germline V gene (reference sequence). The CDR3 spans 15 residues. The V and J ends lost 3 bases and 2 bases respectively, with 10 bases between them. The CDR3 DNA reads TGTGCCAGTAGTATCCGACAGCCAAACACCGGGGAGCTGTTTTTT. This translates into CASSIRQPNTGELFF.

This clone was found once. This chain uses TRBV20-1 with TRBJ2-3; D gene unclear. Trimming left V 8 bases short and J 8 bases short, with 11 bases between. The CDR3 totals 10 residues. Looked up from germline, CDR1 is DFQATT and CDR2 is SNEGSKA (reference sequence). CDR3 loop: CSTFTGTQYF. The CDR3 DNA follows: TGCAGTACCTTCACTGGTACGCAGTATTTT.

The chain couples TRBV7-2 to TRBJ1-1, with D possibly matching TRBD1 (6 bases). The CDR3 loop spans 15 amino acids. V lost 4 bases, J lost 4 bases, and 16 bases lay in between. The germline CDR1 and CDR2 sequences are SGHTA and FQGNSA. This chain's CDR3 is CASSSQGNSATEAFF. The CDR3 DNA reads TGTGCCAGCAGCTCTCAGGGGAATAGTGCCACTGAAGCTTTCTTT.

This clone has only a few counts. This chain links TRBV24-1 with TRBJ1-5, with 10 bases matching TRBD1. The CDR3 extends over 15 amino acids. The trim removed 4 bases at V and 2 bases at J, leaving 1 base unmatched. The V gene's germline CDR1 is KGHDR and CDR2 SFDVKD. The CDR3 reads CATSEGTGGNQPQHF. CDR3 sequence (DNA): TGTGCCACCAGTGAAGGGACAGGGGGCAATCAGCCCCAGCATTTT.

The chain combines TRBV6-2 or TRBV6-3 with TRBJ2-3; 7 bases match TRBD1. The CDR3 sequence is 18 residues long. Trimming took 3 bases from V and 3 from J; bases not matched to a gene: 15. The germline V gene encodes CDR1 MNHEY and CDR2 SVGEGT. The CDR3 here is CASSYPPGQKSATDTQYF. The CDR3 DNA follows: TGTGCCAGCAGTTATCCTCCGGGACAGAAAAGCGCAACAGATACGCAGTATTTT.